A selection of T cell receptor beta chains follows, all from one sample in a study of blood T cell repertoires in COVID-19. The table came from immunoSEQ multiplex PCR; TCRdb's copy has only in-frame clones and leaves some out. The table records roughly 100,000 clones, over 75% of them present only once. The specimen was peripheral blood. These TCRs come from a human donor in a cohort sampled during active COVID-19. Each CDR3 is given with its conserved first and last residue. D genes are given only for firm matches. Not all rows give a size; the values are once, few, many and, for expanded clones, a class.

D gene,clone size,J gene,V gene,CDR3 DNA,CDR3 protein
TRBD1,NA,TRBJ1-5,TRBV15,TGTGCCACCAGCAGGGACAGGCATCAGCCCCAGCATTTT,CATSRDRHQPQHF
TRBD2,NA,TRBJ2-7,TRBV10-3,TGTGCCATCAGTGGGAGCGGGGGGGCCCCCTACGAGCAGTACTTC,CAISGSGGAPYEQYF
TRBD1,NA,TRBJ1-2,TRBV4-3,TGCGCCAGCAGCGACCGGGACAGACAATACTATGGCTACACCTTC,CASSDRDRQYYGYTF
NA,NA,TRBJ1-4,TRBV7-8,TGTGCCAGCAGCTTATTGGACCCCGGGGGGCAACTGTTTTTT,CASSLLDPGGQLFF
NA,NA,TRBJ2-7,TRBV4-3,TGCGCCAGCAGCCAAGATTTAGCGGCAGGGGGATACGAGCAGTACTTC,CASSQDLAAGGYEQYF
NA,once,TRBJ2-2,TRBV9,TGTGCCAGCAGCACCCTCGGGAGGAACACCGGGGAGCTGTTTTTT,CASSTLGRNTGELFF
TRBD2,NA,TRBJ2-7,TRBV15,TGTGCCACCAGCAGAGCAGGGACTAGCGGGATGAGCTTC,CATSRAGTSGMSF
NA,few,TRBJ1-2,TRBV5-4,TGTGCCAGCAGCCCGGGATATGGCTACACCTTC,CASSPGYGYTF
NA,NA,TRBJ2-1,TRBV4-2,TGTGCCAGCAGCCAATCCCGAGAGGAGGGCTACAATGAGCAGTTCTTC,CASSQSREEGYNEQFF
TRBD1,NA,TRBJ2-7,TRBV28,TGTGCCAGCAGTTTAGGGCAGGGGGCCTACGAGCAGTACTTC,CASSLGQGAYEQYF
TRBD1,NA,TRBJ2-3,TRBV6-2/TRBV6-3,TGTGCCAGCAGTCAGGGGGCTAGCACAGATACGCAGTATTTT,CASSQGASTDTQYF
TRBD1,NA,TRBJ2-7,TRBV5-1,TGCGCCAGCAGCTTCGGAAACCGGGACAGGTCCTCCGAGCAGTACTTC,CASSFGNRDRSSEQYF
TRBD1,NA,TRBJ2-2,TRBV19,TGTGCCAGTAGTACCAGGGACAGGGCCTACACCGGGGAGCTGTTTTTT,CASSTRDRAYTGELFF
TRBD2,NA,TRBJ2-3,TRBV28,TGTGCCAGCAGTGGGGACGAAGCGGGAGCGGGGGTAGATACGCAGTATTTT,CASSGDEAGAGVDTQYF
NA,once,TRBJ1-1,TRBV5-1,TGCGCCAGCAGCTTGACAGGGAGTGAAGCTTTCTTT,CASSLTGSEAFF
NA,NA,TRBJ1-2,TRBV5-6,TGTGCCAGCAGCCCTGGAGGGTATGGCTACACCTTC,CASSPGGYGYTF
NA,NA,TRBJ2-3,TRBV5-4,TGTGCCAGCAACGGAGATACGCAGTATTTT,CASNGDTQYF
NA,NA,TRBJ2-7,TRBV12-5,TGTGCTAGTGGTATCCCACCGATGGCCTTCTCCTACGAGCAGTACTTC,CASGIPPMAFSYEQYF
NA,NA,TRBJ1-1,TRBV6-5,TGTGCCAGCAGTTACCGACTGGGACACGCGAACACTGAAGCTTTCTTT,CASSYRLGHANTEAFF
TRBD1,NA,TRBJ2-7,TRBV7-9,TGTGCCAGCAGCTTAGTCCCGACAGGGAGCTCCTACGAGCAGTACTTC,CASSLVPTGSSYEQYF
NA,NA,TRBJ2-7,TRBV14,TGTGCCAGCAGCCCCGGGGGTACCTACGAGCAGTACTTC,CASSPGGTYEQYF
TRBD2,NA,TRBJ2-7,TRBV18,TGTGCCAGCTCCCGGACTAGCGGGGCCACCTACGAGCAGTACTTC,CASSRTSGATYEQYF
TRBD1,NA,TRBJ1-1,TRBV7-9,TGTGCCAGCAGCCCAAAGGACAGGGTGAACACTGAAGCTTTCTTT,CASSPKDRVNTEAFF
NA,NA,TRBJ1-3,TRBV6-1,TGTGCCAGCAGTGACGATCGGGCTCCTGTGAGGGACACCATATATTTT,CASSDDRAPVRDTIYF
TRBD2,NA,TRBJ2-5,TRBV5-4,TGTGCCAGCAGAGCCGGACTAGCGGAGAGACAAGAGACCCAGTACTTC,CASRAGLAERQETQYF
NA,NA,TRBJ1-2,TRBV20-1,TGCAGTGCTAGTCTATTGGGGGGCTATGGCTACACCTTC,CSASLLGGYGYTF
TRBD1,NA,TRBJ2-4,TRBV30,TGTGCCTGGGACAGGGGAGGCAACATTCAGTACTTC,CAWDRGGNIQYF
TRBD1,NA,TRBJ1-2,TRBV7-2,TGTGCCAGCAGCTTAGCCCTGGGACAGGGGGCATATGGCTACACCTTC,CASSLALGQGAYGYTF
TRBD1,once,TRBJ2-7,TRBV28,TGTGCCAGCAGGGGACAGGGACCCCCCTACGAGCAGTACTTC,CASRGQGPPYEQYF
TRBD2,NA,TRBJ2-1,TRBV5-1,TGCGCCAGCCGTTCGACTAGCGGGGGGCCGGCGTACAATGAGCAGTTCTTC,CASRSTSGGPAYNEQFF
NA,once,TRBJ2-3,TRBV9,TGTGCCAGCAGCGTAGTGGGGGGTTGGGGCACAGATACGCAGTATTTT,CASSVVGGWGTDTQYF
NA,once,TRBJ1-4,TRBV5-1,TGCGCCAGCAGGCTTACAGGCGGAACTAATGAAAAACTGTTTTTT,CASRLTGGTNEKLFF
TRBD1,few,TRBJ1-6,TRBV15,TGTGCCACCAGCAGAGAAAGGAAGGGGACAGGGTATAATTCACCCCTCCACTTT,CATSRERKGTGYNSPLHF
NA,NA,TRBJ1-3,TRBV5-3,TGTGCCACTACTCGTCGGGGGTCTGGAAACACCATATATTTT,CATTRRGSGNTIYF
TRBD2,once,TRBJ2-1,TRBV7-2,TGTGCCAGCAGCTTAGTAGTAGGACTAGCGCCTGGAGGGAATGAGCAGTTCTTC,CASSLVVGLAPGGNEQFF
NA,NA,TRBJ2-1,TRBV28,TGTGCCAGCAGCCTAAGCGAAGGGGGGGGAGGTGAGCAGTTCTTC,CASSLSEGGGGEQFF
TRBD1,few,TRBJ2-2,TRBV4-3,TGCGCCAGCAGCCAAGGGCTAGGACAGGGAAATTCCGGGGAGCTGTTTTTT,CASSQGLGQGNSGELFF
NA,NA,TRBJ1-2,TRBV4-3,TGCGCCAGCAGCCACCAAGATGACGGGGATGGCTACACCTTC,CASSHQDDGDGYTF
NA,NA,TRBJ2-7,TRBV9,TGTGCCAGCGGGGCCGGCTACGAGCAGTACTTC,CASGAGYEQYF
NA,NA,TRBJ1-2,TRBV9,TGTGCCAGCAGCGGGTTCAGTGAACCTAACTATGGCTACACCTTC,CASSGFSEPNYGYTF
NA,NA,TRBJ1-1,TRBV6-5,TGTGCCAGCAGTTACTCAGGGGCTTTTGAAGCTTTCTTT,CASSYSGAFEAFF
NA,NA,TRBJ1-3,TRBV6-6,TGTGCCAGCAGTCAAAGCCTGGGAAACACCATATATTTT,CASSQSLGNTIYF
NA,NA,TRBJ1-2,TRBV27,TGTGCCGTGGGCGCGGGTTGGTATGGCTACACCTTC,CAVGAGWYGYTF
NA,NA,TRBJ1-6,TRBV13,TGTGCCAGCAGCTTCCATTTGCCCGTTGGGGGGGATTCACCCCTCCACTTT,CASSFHLPVGGDSPLHF
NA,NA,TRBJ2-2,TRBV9,TGTGCCAGCAGCGTAGCCGGGGGAACCGGGGAGCTGTTTTTT,CASSVAGGTGELFF
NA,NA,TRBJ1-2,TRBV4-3,TGCGCCAGCAGCCAAGGCCGAGCTAACTATGGCTACACCTTC,CASSQGRANYGYTF
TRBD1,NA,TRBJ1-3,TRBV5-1,TGCGCCAGCAGCTCGGACCCGGGACAGGGAGTCCTCTCTGGAAACACCATATATTTT,CASSSDPGQGVLSGNTIYF
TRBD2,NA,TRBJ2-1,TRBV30,TGTGCCTGGCGCTGGGATAGCGGGAGGGCCATCTCTGGGGAGCAGTTCTTC,CAWRWDSGRAISGEQFF